Listed here are 4 T cell receptor beta chains from one sample, sequenced in a study of blood T cell repertoires in COVID-19. Only in-frame clones appear in the TCRdb table, and some are missing; sequencing was by immunoSEQ multiplex PCR. Of around 220,000 clones listed, about 85% are singletons. Sequences were obtained from PBMCs or T cells enriched from blood (not recorded which). These receptors were obtained from a woman aged 25 to 39 with acute COVID-19.

This sequence joins TRBV19 and TRBJ2-1; 9 nucleotides align to TRBD2. CDR3 length: 16 residues. Germline CDR1 LNHDA, CDR2 SQIVND (reference sequence). V gave up 3 bases and J gave up 7 bases; unmatched junction bases: 10. The CDR3 nucleotides are TGTGCCAGTAGTATCGGGGGGCTAGCGGGGACAAATGAGCAGTTCTTC. It translates to CASSIGGLAGTNEQFF.

The chain uses TRBV30 and TRBJ2-6, with 9 bases matching TRBD1. V gave up 2 bases and J gave up 0 bases; unmatched junction bases: 2. The CDR3 loop spans 16 amino acids. Germline CDR1 GTSNPN, CDR2 SVGIG (reference sequence). CDR3 DNA sequence: TGTGCCTGGAGTAGGGACAGGGTCTCTGGGGCCAACGTCCTGACTTTC. Its protein is CAWSRDRVSGANVLTF.

V gene TRBV28 combines with J gene TRBJ2-7; TRBD1 might be the D (5 bases). The ends were cut back, 6 bases at V and 2 bases at J, with 5 bases in the middle. Germline V gene sequence: CDR1 MDHEN, CDR2 SYDVKM. The CDR3 contains 11 residues. The CDR3 spells CASRQAYEQYF. In DNA form, the CDR3 reads TGTGCCAGCAGACAGGCCTACGAGCAGTACTTC.

This clone was picked up a small number of times. This chain connects TRBV5-1 to TRBJ1-6; 9 positions agree with TRBD1. The CDR3 is made up of 15 amino acids. Trimming removed 1 base from V and 10 bases from J; junction bases left unmatched: 6. Germline values: CDR1 SGHRS, CDR2 YFSETQ. In DNA, the CDR3 is TGCGCCAGCAGCTTGACAGGGGGCGAGAGCTCACCCCTCCACTTT. Encoded protein: CASSLTGGESSPLHF.